This record looks at one TCR gamma chain sequence and its context. The data are from a study of gamma-delta chains in newborns, infants, children. As for the study in general: Polyclonal expansion of innate γδ T cells after birth follows microbial exposure.

TCRdb re-processed the reads via CATT. The sample has 4,000 or so gamma-chain clones; roughly 60% are singletons. The CDR3 consists of 18 residues. From germline, CDR1 is GITISATS and CDR2 ISYDGTV (reference sequence). The TCR was taken from a child who was a newborn, infant or young child, either healthy, febrile or measles-vaccinated (not recorded which). The sequenced sample consisted of blood. The V gene is listed as TRGV9; no J gene was called. CDR3 region: CALWDPEGQELGKKIRVF. The CDR3 DNA sequence: TGTGCCTTGTGGGATCCCGAGGGGCAAGAGTTGGGCAAAAAAATCAGGGTATTT.